What follows are 17 T cell receptor beta chains derived from one specimen sequenced in a study of T cell responses to AZD1222 COVID-19 vaccine. Some clones are missing from TCRdb's copy, which holds only in-frame ones; the method was immunoSEQ multiplex PCR. Of roughly 160,000 clones in the sample, approximately 90% are singletons; the top ten hold approximately 1%. This sample comprised peripheral blood, obtained 28 days after the second AZD1222 dose. Every receptor here comes from an adult who received the AZD1222 COVID-19 vaccine.

This chain uses TRBV11-2 with TRBJ2-7; 7 nucleotides match TRBD1. Germline V CDR1 and CDR2: SGHAT, FQNNGV. The length of the CDR3 is 15 residues. Trimming cost V 2 bases and J 4 bases; bases outside gene matches: 8. CDR3 bases: TGTGCCAGCAGCTTAAAGAGGGGGCCAGGGTACGAGCAGTACTTC. As protein: CASSLKRGPGYEQYF.

The chain links TRBV19 to TRBJ1-6; no clear D gene. This CDR3 contains 15 residues. V shed 3 bases and J shed 10 bases, with 16 bases lying between them. Germline V gene data show CDR1 as LNHDA and CDR2 as SQIVND (reference sequence). DNA for the CDR3: TGTGCCAGTAGTATGGTGGCCGTTCGGTTCTCACCCCTCCACTTT. Translation: CASSMVAVRFSPLHF.

The chain is built from TRBV29-1 and TRBJ1-1; TRBD1 matches at 7 bases. The CDR3 covers 12 residues. CDR1 and CDR2 from the germline V gene are SQVTM and ANQGSEA. The V gene end was trimmed by 7 bases and the J gene end by 2 bases; junction bases not matched to a gene: 4. CDR3 DNA: TGCAGCGACGGGACAGCTAACACTGAAGCTTTCTTT. Amino acid sequence: CSDGTANTEAFF.

The rearrangement links TRBV21-1 to TRBJ2-5. TRBV21-1 corresponds to a pseudogene. The length of the CDR3 is 12 residues. CDR3 residues: CASGAGTETQYF. The CDR3 DNA is TGTGCCAGCGGGGCAGGGACGGAGACCCAGTACTTC.

This CDR3 is CASSVGNTDGYTF. DNA for the CDR3: TGTGCCAGCAGCGTAGGTAACACAGACGGCTACACCTTC. The genes are TRBV9 and TRBJ1-2; no clear D gene. V shed 0 bases and J shed 8 bases, with 11 bases lying between them. Germline V gene sequence: CDR1 SGDLS, CDR2 YYNGEE. The length of the CDR3 is 13 residues.

The V call is TRBV6-4, the J call TRBJ2-3; D possibly corresponds to TRBD1 (5 bases). V was pared by 2 bases and J by 4 bases, with 7 bases between. There are 13 residues in the CDR3. Germline-derived CDR1 and CDR2 are MRHNA and SNTAGT. The chain's CDR3 is CASSDQGSDTQYF. CDR3 DNA sequence: TGTGCCAGCAGTGACCAGGGTTCAGATACGCAGTATTTT.

The chain joins TRBV6-5 to TRBJ1-2; D possibly corresponds to TRBD1 (6 bases). CDR1 and CDR2 (germline): MNHEY, SVGAGI. The CDR3 consists of 14 residues. Trimming shortened V by 2 bases and J by 5 bases, and 12 bases separated the two germline ends. DNA for the CDR3: TGTGCCAGCAGTTACGGGGGCCCAGGGTATGGCTACACCTTC. The encoded protein is CASSYGGPGYGYTF.

Notes on this clone: Other DNA sequences of this sample code for an identical CDR3. The chain uses TRBV12-3 or TRBV12-4 and TRBJ1-1, with a possible D match to TRBD1 (5 bases). The CDR3 spans 13 residues. The V end lost 3 bases, the J end lost 4 bases, and 9 bases lay between the germline ends. Here the CDR3 DNA reads TGTGCCAGCAGTTTGGGGGGTCTCACTGAAGCTTTCTTT. Translating gives CASSLGGLTEAFF.

The chain recombines TRBV29-1 with TRBJ1-4; no clear D. CDR3 length: 14 amino acids. Germline lookup yields CDR1 SQVTM and CDR2 ANQGSEA. Trimming cost V 0 bases and J 4 bases, with 9 bases left between them. DNA of the CDR3: TGCAGCGTTGAAGACGGGCAGTATAATGAAAAACTGTTTTTT. The encoded protein is CSVEDGQYNEKLFF. Filled out from reference TRBV29-1 and TRBJ1-4, the complete variable domain reads SAVISQKPSRDICQRGTSLTIQCQVDSQVTMMFWYRQQPGQSLTLIATANQGSEATYESGFVIDKFPISRPNLTFSTLTVSNMSPEDSSIYLCSVEDGQYNEKLFFGSGTQLSVL.

J is TRBJ1-6 and V is TRBV6-5, with no clear D. Trimming removed 6 bases from V and 6 bases from J, with 12 bases in between. This CDR3 is 14 amino acids long. Germline V gene lookup returns CDR1 MNHEY and CDR2 SVGAGI. The DNA of the CDR3 is TGTGCCAGCAGCGACGAGTCCGTTAATTCACCCCTCCACTTT. This gives the protein CASSDESVNSPLHF.

V is TRBV19 and J is TRBJ1-5; D gene unclear. This CDR3 has 13 residues. The V end lost 5 bases, the J end lost 6 bases, and 11 bases lay between the germline ends. CDR1 and CDR2 (germline): LNHDA, SQIVND (reference sequence). The CDR3 region is CASSQTGSQPQHF. Written as DNA, the CDR3 is TGTGCCAGTAGTCAGACTGGAAGTCAGCCCCAGCATTTT. Full variable domain (rest looked up from reference TRBV19 and TRBJ1-5): DGGITQSPKYLFRKEGQNVTLSCEQNLNHDAMYWYRQDPGQGLRLIYYSQIVNDFQKGDIAEGYSVSREKKESFPLTVTSAQKNPTAFYLCASSQTGSQPQHFGDGTRLSIL.

The V gene is TRBV18, the J gene TRBJ1-2; no firm D call. V was cut by 3 bases and J by 3 bases, with 11 bases left in between. There are 14 residues in the CDR3. Germline-derived CDR1 and CDR2 are KGHSH and LQKENI. The CDR3 region is CASSPGQTDYGYTF. The CDR3, as DNA: TGTGCCAGCTCACCCGGGCAAACAGACTATGGCTACACCTTC.

The chain has TRBV29-1 and TRBJ1-2; maybe TRBD1 (6 bases). Germline CDR1 reads SQVTM; CDR2 reads ANQGSEA. Trimming pared 3 bases from V and 4 bases from J, leaving 15 bases between. CDR3 length: 14 amino acids. The CDR3 region is CSVESRGDGYGYTF. The CDR3, as DNA: TGCAGCGTTGAGAGCAGGGGTGATGGCTATGGCTACACCTTC.

The chain has TRBV7-9 and TRBJ2-1; 9 nucleotides agree with TRBD1. After removal of 5 bases from V and 15 bases from J, the junction contained 11 bases not matched to a gene. This CDR3 region has 13 residues. In germline, CDR1 is SEHNR, CDR2 FQNEAQ (reference sequence). CDR3 protein: CASSLRTGASRFF. The CDR3, as DNA: TGTGCCAGCAGCCTACGGACAGGGGCGAGTCGGTTCTTC.

CDR3 bases: TGTGCCAGCAGTTATCCCGGGACATTGTATAGCAATCAGCCCCAGCATTTT. Its translation is CASSYPGTLYSNQPQHF. V and J are TRBV6-2 or TRBV6-3 and TRBJ1-5, with a possible D match to TRBD1 (6 bases). Germline V lookup: CDR1 MNHEY, CDR2 SVGEGT. The CDR3 is 17 residues long. The ends were cut back, 3 bases at V and 0 bases at J, with 15 bases in the middle.

The chain links TRBV4-3 to TRBJ1-2; D gene ambiguous. CDR1 is LGHNA, CDR2 YSLEER, per germline. The V end lost 1 base, the J end lost 2 bases, and 8 bases lay between the germline ends. The CDR3 sequence is 14 residues long. Here the CDR3 reads CASSQVGQNYGYTF. The DNA of the CDR3 is TGCGCCAGCAGCCAAGTAGGGCAGAACTATGGCTACACCTTC.

The CDR3 nucleotides are TGTGCCAGCAGTGACCAGGGGGAAAGAGGCTACACCTTC. Translated, it gives CASSDQGERGYTF. This chain links TRBV6-1 with TRBJ1-2; 7 bases are shared with TRBD1. V lost 3 bases to trimming and J lost 8 bases; unmatched junction nucleotides: 6. This CDR3 spans 13 amino acids. Looked up from germline, CDR1 is MNHNS and CDR2 is SASEGT.